One sample yielded the 16 T cell receptor beta chains listed below, sequenced in a study of early T cells in non-severe SARS-CoV-2 infection. MiXCR, run by TCRdb on the 5' RACE reads, gives a single entry per CDR3 protein. The sample has approximately 44,000 distinct CDR3 sequences, 12% seen once. The specimen sequenced was whole blood. Receptors originate from an adult who was a healthcare worker with PCR-confirmed SARS-CoV-2 infection or an uninfected control (not recorded which).

This clonotype appeared many times. V gene TRBV12-3 or TRBV12-4 combines with J gene TRBJ1-6, with unresolved D. V lost 2 bases and J lost 9, with 8 bases in between. The CDR3 spans 13 residues. The CDR3 sequence: CASSLKYASPLHF. CDR3 nucleotides: TGTGCCAGCAGTTTAAAGTATGCTTCACCCCTCCACTTT.

This clonotype showed up many times. The V gene is TRBV11-2, the J gene TRBJ2-5; no clear D. The CDR3 totals 13 residues. The germline CDR1 and CDR2 sequences are SGHAT and FQNNGV. The germline V and J ends were trimmed by 3 bases and 2 bases, with 7 bases remaining between them. The CDR3 bases are TGTGCCAGCAGCTTGAGTGGGCAAGAGACCCAGTACTTC. Translated: CASSLSGQETQYF.

V and J are TRBV11-2 and TRBJ2-7; TRBD1 is a possible D gene (6 bases). Germline V gene lookup returns CDR1 SGHAT and CDR2 FQNNGV. V lost 5 bases to trimming and J lost 4 bases, with 15 bases between them. The CDR3 sequence is 14 residues long. The CDR3 DNA reads TGTGCCAGCAGCCCGTCTTGGACAGCTTACGAGCAGTACTTC. As protein: CASSPSWTAYEQYF.

This chain's CDR3 is CASSPRYRSSYNEQFF. In nucleotides, the CDR3 is TGTGCCAGCAGCCCAAGATACAGATCCTCCTACAATGAGCAGTTCTTC. The chain recombines TRBV13 with TRBJ2-1; the D is unclear. This CDR3 comprises 16 residues. CDR1 is PRHDT and CDR2 is FYEKMQ in the germline V gene (reference sequence). Trimming took 5 bases from V and 0 from J, leaving 14 bases between them.

This clonotype has ten or more counts. The chain links TRBV9 to TRBJ2-1; 8 bases agree with TRBD1. V trimming: 2 bases; J trimming: 10 bases; junction bases outside the gene matches: 11. The CDR3 has 15 amino acids. Germline CDR1 SGDLS, CDR2 YYNGEE. CDR3 DNA: TGTGCCAGCAGCGTCGACAGGGGTCGAGCCACAGAGCAGTTCTTC. Translating it yields CASSVDRGRATEQFF.

This clonotype was detected ten times or more. The V gene is TRBV7-2, the J gene TRBJ1-3, with 7 bases lining up with TRBD1. This CDR3 spans 17 amino acids. The junction had 12 bases not matched to a gene; V was cut back by 3 bases and J by 4 bases. Germline CDR1 and CDR2: SGHTA and FQGNSA. The CDR3 loop reads CASSFVAGGSGGNTIYF. In DNA, the CDR3 is TGTGCCAGCAGCTTCGTGGCAGGGGGTTCGGGAGGAAACACCATATATTTT.

Ten or more counts support this clonotype. This sequence joins TRBV20-1 and TRBJ2-7; 15 bases map to TRBD2. Germline loops: CDR1 DFQATT, CDR2 SNEGSKA (reference sequence). V shed 6 bases and J 12 bases; nucleotides not matched to a gene: 9. The CDR3 is 13 residues long. The DNA for the CDR3 is TGCAGTGCCAGTTGGACTAGCGGGGGGGCCGTGTACTTC. Translating it yields CSASWTSGGAVYF.

This clonotype was recorded at least ten times. This chain joins TRBV13 and TRBJ1-5, with D tentatively TRBD1 (5 bases). Looked up from germline, CDR1 is PRHDT and CDR2 is FYEKMQ (reference sequence). The CDR3 contains 13 residues. With 5 bases removed from V and 6 bases from J, the gap between germline ends came to 11 bases. This CDR3 reads CASSPPGGQPQHF. The CDR3 region has the DNA TGTGCCAGCAGCCCCCCGGGGGGTCAGCCCCAGCATTTT.

The chain employs TRBV7-2 and TRBJ2-1; tentative D call: TRBD2 (5 bases). CDR1 SGHTA and CDR2 FQGNSA come from the germline V gene. This CDR3 region has 14 residues. Between the trimmed V and J ends, which lost 5 bases and 5 bases, there was a span of 13 bases. The CDR3 DNA is TGTGCCAGCAGCCCTGGAGGAACGAACAATGAGCAGTTCTTC. This sequence encodes CASSPGGTNNEQFF.

This clonotype was seen a few times. The chain links TRBV20-1 to TRBJ2-1; maybe TRBD2 (6 bases). Trimming cost V 2 bases and J 3 bases, with 14 bases left between them. In germline, CDR1 is DFQATT, CDR2 SNEGSKA (reference sequence). The CDR3 loop spans 15 amino acids. The CDR3 region is CSARPQEGLYNEQFF. DNA of the CDR3: TGCAGTGCTAGACCCCAGGAGGGCCTCTACAATGAGCAGTTCTTC.

This clonotype appeared many times. V usage is TRBV9 and J usage is TRBJ2-3; 8 bases fit TRBD2. The V segment lost 3 bases and the J segment 6 bases; nucleotides outside the gene matches: 6. The CDR3 is made up of 14 amino acids. CDR1 and CDR2 (germline): SGDLS, YYNGEE. This CDR3 is CASSGAGVVDTQYF. CDR3 in DNA: TGTGCCAGCAGCGGAGCGGGGGTAGTTGATACGCAGTATTTT.

This clonotype turned up a few times. The chain uses TRBV4-2 and TRBJ2-5; TRBD2 agrees at 13 bases. With V trimmed by 1 base and J by 0 bases, 2 bases remained unmatched. Per germline, CDR1 LGHNA and CDR2 YNFKEQ. The CDR3 is made up of 17 amino acids. The CDR3 DNA is TGTGCCAGCAGCCAAGGGACTAGCGGGGGCAACCAAGAGACCCAGTACTTC. It yields the protein CASSQGTSGGNQETQYF.

In this sample, this clonotype turned up many times. The rearrangement joins TRBV7-2 to TRBJ1-2, with D maybe TRBD1 (5 bases). Trimming removed 6 bases at V and 8 bases at J, with 19 bases between. CDR3 size: 14 residues. The germline V gene has CDR1 SGHTA and CDR2 FQGNSA. The DNA for the CDR3 is TGTGCCAGCAGTCCCGCTCGACGGGGCCGCGGCTACACCTTC. Translation gives CASSPARRGRGYTF.

V and J are TRBV7-2 and TRBJ1-2; the D gene is possibly TRBD1 (6 bases). There are 14 residues in the CDR3. Trimming took off 3 bases at V and 8 bases at J, with 16 bases between the two ends. Germline values: CDR1 SGHTA, CDR2 FQGNSA. CDR3 in amino acids: CASSFPGALEGYTF. CDR3 in DNA: TGTGCCAGCAGCTTTCCGGGGGCCCTGGAGGGCTACACCTTC.

In this sample, this clonotype turned up many times. The genes are TRBV7-8 and TRBJ2-6, with D unresolved. CDR1 and CDR2 (germline): SGHVS, FQNEAQ. The V end was cut by 5 bases, the J end by 2 bases, with 7 bases between. The CDR3 has 14 amino acids. DNA of the CDR3: TGTGCCAGCAGCCCAGTAGCTGGGGCCAACGTCCTGACTTTC. It is translated as CASSPVAGANVLTF. Using reference TRBV7-8 and TRBJ2-6 for the parts outside the CDR3, the full variable domain is GAGVSQSPRYKVAKRGQDVALRCDPISGHVSLFWYQQALGQGPEFLTYFQNEAQLDKSGLPSDRFFAERPEGSVSTLKIQRTQQEDSAVYLCASSPVAGANVLTFGAGSRLTVL.

This chain connects TRBV24-1 to TRBJ1-5, with 9 positions matching TRBD1. V dropped 5 bases and J dropped 6; count of bases not matched to a gene: 4. CDR1 and CDR2 (germline): KGHDR, SFDVKD. This CDR3 region has 14 residues. In DNA form, the CDR3 reads TGTGCCACCAGTGGCCCGGGACAGGGTCAGCCCCAGCATTTT. Protein product: CATSGPGQGQPQHF.